This is a list of T cell receptor beta chains from one sample in a study of blood T cell repertoires in COVID-19. This table comes from immunoSEQ multiplex PCR, and its TCRdb copy is limited to in-frame clones, with some not included. The table has 250,000 or so clones, under 90% seen once. Sequencing used peripheral blood. These receptors originate from a man aged 55-75 years with acute or convalescent COVID-19. Each CDR3 is given with its conserved first and last residue. D genes are given only for firm matches. For some rows the clone size is stated as once, few or many, or as a class when expanded; others skip it.

d_gene | j_gene | abundance | v_gene | CDR3aa | CDR3nt
TRBD2 | TRBJ2-1 | NA | TRBV3-1/TRBV3-2 | CASSQGLAGAREQFF | TGTGCCAGCAGCCAAGGACTAGCGGGAGCTCGAGAGCAGTTCTTC
NA | TRBJ2-7 | NA | TRBV27 | CASSFGTTYEQYF | TGTGCCAGCAGTTTTGGCACGACATACGAGCAGTACTTC
TRBD1 | TRBJ1-6 | once | TRBV18 | CASSPPGQGASPLHF | TGTGCCAGCTCACCCCCGGGACAGGGGGCTTCACCCCTCCACTTT
NA | TRBJ1-1 | NA | TRBV5-4 | CASSLRGGINTEAFF | TGTGCCAGCAGCTTGCGGGGGGGGATAAACACTGAAGCTTTCTTT
NA | TRBJ1-1 | NA | TRBV2 | CASSDGTKAFF | TGTGCCAGCAGTGACGGGACTAAAGCTTTCTTT
TRBD1 | TRBJ1-2 | NA | TRBV18 | CASSPLLQGATGDGYTF | TGTGCCAGCTCACCCCTCCTACAGGGGGCAACGGGAGACGGCTACACCTTC
TRBD2 | TRBJ2-1 | NA | TRBV27 | CASSSRPYPGGGAVNEQFF | TGTGCCAGCAGTTCCCGGCCCTACCCGGGGGGGGGCGCGGTCAATGAGCAGTTCTTC
TRBD1 | TRBJ2-2 | few | TRBV2 | CASSTSGTDNTGELFF | TGTGCCAGCAGCACTTCCGGGACAGATAACACCGGGGAGCTGTTTTTT
NA | TRBJ1-2 | NA | TRBV20-1 | CSAPVGPGYTF | TGCAGTGCCCCGGTGGGCCCTGGCTACACCTTC
TRBD2 | TRBJ2-7 | NA | TRBV11-2 | CASSSGLAASYEQYF | TGTGCCAGCAGCTCCGGACTAGCGGCTTCCTACGAGCAGTACTTC
NA | TRBJ1-3 | NA | TRBV5-1 | CASSYEQGNTIYF | TGCGCCAGCAGCTACGAACAGGGAAACACCATATATTTT
TRBD1 | TRBJ2-7 | few | TRBV18 | CASSPRDRGLYEQYF | TGTGCCAGCTCACCCCGGGACAGGGGGCTGTACGAGCAGTACTTC
TRBD1 | TRBJ1-4 | NA | TRBV2 | CASSVTGVPNEKLFF | TGTGCCAGCAGTGTAACAGGGGTCCCCAATGAAAAACTGTTTTTT
NA | TRBJ2-7 | few | TRBV7-2 | CASSLNYLYEQYF | TGTGCCAGCAGCTTAAACTACTTATACGAGCAGTACTTC
NA | TRBJ2-7 | NA | TRBV5-6 | CASSLAQGTYEQYF | TGTGCCAGCAGCTTGGCCCAGGGGACCTACGAGCAGTACTTC
NA | TRBJ2-7 | NA | TRBV5-6 | CASSLFPVYEQYF | TGTGCCAGCAGCCTTTTTCCAGTCTACGAGCAGTACTTC
TRBD1 | TRBJ1-2 | NA | TRBV5-1 | CASSLQGQRNYGYTF | TGCGCCAGCAGCTTGCAGGGACAGCGGAACTATGGCTACACCTTC
NA | TRBJ1-1 | NA | TRBV5-1 | CASSFPPGRGRNTEAFF | TGCGCCAGCAGCTTTCCCCCAGGGAGGGGAAGGAACACTGAAGCTTTCTTT
TRBD1 | TRBJ2-5 | NA | TRBV5-1 | CASSRADRAVETQYF | TGCGCCAGCAGCCGCGCAGACAGGGCGGTAGAGACCCAGTACTTC
NA | TRBJ1-4 | once | TRBV18 | CASSPRPPRSEKLFF | TGTGCCAGCTCACCACGGCCTCCTAGGAGTGAAAAACTGTTTTTT
TRBD1 | TRBJ2-1 | NA | TRBV5-1 | CASSFPTGGWDEQFF | TGCGCCAGCAGCTTCCCGACAGGGGGCTGGGATGAGCAGTTCTTC
NA | TRBJ2-1 | few | TRBV2 | CASSHNEQFF | TGTGCCAGCAGTCATAATGAGCAGTTCTTC
NA | TRBJ1-5 | NA | TRBV11-2 | CASSPQGGQPQHF | TGTGCCAGCAGCCCCCAGGGAGGTCAGCCCCAGCATTTT
NA | TRBJ2-1 | NA | TRBV9 | CASSKADNEQFF | TGTGCCAGCAGCAAAGCGGACAATGAGCAGTTCTTC
TRBD2 | TRBJ2-3 | NA | TRBV7-2 | CASSLAALAGAHTDTQYF | TGTGCCAGCAGCTTAGCGGCCCTAGCGGGAGCTCACACAGATACGCAGTATTTT
NA | TRBJ1-5 | once | TRBV28 | CASSPWVGGGNQPQHF | TGTGCCAGCAGTCCCTGGGTAGGGGGTGGAAACCAGCCCCAGCATTTT
TRBD1 | TRBJ1-1 | NA | TRBV19 | CASTLDRGTEAFF | TGTGCCAGTACCTTAGACAGGGGCACTGAAGCTTTCTTT
TRBD1 | TRBJ1-2 | NA | TRBV30 | CAWSGQGHGYTF | TGTGCCTGGAGTGGACAGGGCCATGGCTACACCTTC
TRBD2 | TRBJ2-3 | NA | TRBV3-1/TRBV3-2 | CASSFRDYADTQYF | TGTGCCAGCAGCTTCCGGGACTACGCAGATACGCAGTATTTT
NA | TRBJ2-7 | NA | TRBV12-3/TRBV12-4 | CASSFLDYPEQYF | TGTGCCAGCAGTTTCCTGGACTATCCGGAGCAGTACTTC
NA | TRBJ2-5 | NA | TRBV27 | CATGFGQETQYF | TGTGCCACGGGGTTCGGGCAAGAGACCCAGTACTTC
NA | TRBJ1-1 | NA | TRBV5-1 | CASSVRPLWEMDTEAFF | TGCGCCAGCAGCGTCCGGCCTCTGTGGGAGATGGACACTGAAGCTTTCTTT
NA | TRBJ2-3 | NA | TRBV6-5 | CASSYLSLGDTQYF | TGTGCCAGCAGTTACCTCAGTCTAGGAGATACGCAGTATTTT
TRBD2 | TRBJ2-7 | NA | TRBV6-1 | CASSDDLSGRRGEQYF | TGTGCCAGCAGTGACGATTTGAGCGGGAGGAGGGGCGAGCAGTACTTC
NA | TRBJ1-6 | NA | TRBV6-5 | CASSRVENSPLHF | TGTGCCAGCAGCCGAGTTGAAAATTCACCCCTCCACTTT
NA | TRBJ1-6 | NA | TRBV4-1 | CASSPPDSYNSPLHF | TGCGCCAGCAGCCCTCCGGACAGTTATAATTCACCCCTCCACTTT
TRBD2 | TRBJ2-5 | NA | TRBV19 | CASSPRDGGSETQYF | TGTGCCAGTAGTCCCCGGGATGGCGGGAGTGAGACCCAGTACTTC
TRBD1 | TRBJ1-2 | NA | TRBV6-2/TRBV6-3 | CASSSYRGTLSGYTF | TGTGCCAGCAGTTCCTACAGGGGGACCCTTTCCGGCTACACCTTC
NA | TRBJ1-5 | few | TRBV30 | CAWSVGDFSNQPQHF | TGTGCCTGGAGTGTAGGGGACTTTAGCAATCAGCCCCAGCATTTT
TRBD1 | TRBJ1-2 | NA | TRBV7-6 | CASSPRQGLKNYGYTF | TGTGCCAGCAGCCCCAGACAGGGCTTAAAGAACTATGGCTACACCTTC
NA | TRBJ1-1 | NA | TRBV6-4 | CASSPEPGTEAFF | TGTGCCAGCAGTCCGGAGCCGGGGACTGAAGCTTTCTTT
NA | TRBJ2-2 | NA | TRBV7-2 | CASSFLTGELFF | TGTGCCAGCAGCTTCTTGACCGGGGAGCTGTTTTTT
NA | TRBJ2-7 | NA | TRBV28 | CASTLEGDPYEQYF | TGTGCCAGCACCCTCGAGGGTGATCCCTACGAGCAGTACTTC
NA | TRBJ2-7 | NA | TRBV7-9 | CASSLARVGAYEQYF | TGTGCCAGCAGCTTAGCGAGGGTGGGAGCCTACGAGCAGTACTTC
TRBD1 | TRBJ1-6 | NA | TRBV18 | CASSPSGTGGYSPLHF | TGTGCCAGCTCACCCTCTGGGACAGGGGGATATTCACCCCTCCACTTT
TRBD2 | TRBJ2-1 | NA | TRBV4-1 | CASSQEGSGGANNEQFF | TGCGCCAGCAGCCAAGAAGGTAGCGGGGGGGCGAATAATGAGCAGTTCTTC
TRBD1 | TRBJ1-1 | NA | TRBV5-1 | CASSPKTGTENTEAFF | TGCGCCAGCAGCCCCAAAACCGGGACAGAGAACACTGAAGCTTTCTTT
NA | TRBJ2-7 | NA | TRBV14 | CASSQDWGDSHYEQYF | TGTGCCAGCAGCCAAGATTGGGGGGACAGCCACTACGAGCAGTACTTC
NA | TRBJ2-7 | NA | TRBV6-4 | CASRETGYEQYF | TGTGCCAGCAGGGAGACAGGTTACGAGCAGTACTTC